These 29 T cell receptor beta chains originate from one sample sequenced in a study of T-cell reconstitution after alpha-beta-depleted transplantation in children. It was with unique molecular identifiers that the TCRbeta library was prepared. TCRdb re-called the PCR reads with MiXCR, one entry per CDR3 protein. The sample lists about 610,000 distinct CDR3 sequences, under 12% seen once, with less than 5% in the top ten. Sequences were derived from PBMCs from the stem cell graft donor, sampled from the stem cell graft. Receptors were obtained from a human donor who donated a stem cell graft to a child with acute myeloid leukemia.

This clonotype came up many times. The V and J genes are TRBV2 and TRBJ1-6; 7 nucleotides match TRBD1. This CDR3 has 14 residues. The junction had 3 bases not matched to a gene; V was cut back by 4 bases and J by 6 bases. Per germline, CDR1 SNHLY and CDR2 FYNNEI. The CDR3 spells CASSGGTVNSPLHF. DNA for the CDR3: TGTGCCAGCAGTGGAGGGACAGTTAATTCACCCCTCCACTTT.

The CDR3 spells CASSLEGQGSYEQYF. The DNA for the CDR3 is TGTGCCAGCAGCTTAGAAGGACAGGGCTCCTACGAGCAGTACTTC. This rearrangement joins TRBV7-2 to TRBJ2-7, with 8 bases matching TRBD1. CDR3 size: 15 residues. Germline CDR1 reads SGHTA; CDR2 reads FQGNSA. V dropped 1 base and J dropped 0; count of bases not matched to a gene: 2.

This clonotype was seen many times. The chain recombines TRBV29-1 with TRBJ2-6; D is perhaps TRBD1 (5 bases). The CDR3 has 13 amino acids. The V gene lost 6 bases and the J gene lost 0 bases, with 6 bases spanning the gap. Germline assignment: CDR1 SQVTM and CDR2 ANQGSEA. This chain's CDR3 is CSVTVSGANVLTF. The CDR3 coding sequence is TGCAGCGTGACAGTCTCTGGGGCCAACGTCCTGACTTTC.

This clonotype occurred many times. The chain recombines TRBV12-3 or TRBV12-4 with TRBJ2-7; either TRBD1 or TRBD2 may fit D (5 bases each). The CDR3 covers 15 residues. V lost 4 bases and J lost 3, with 16 bases in between. The CDR3 reads CASSSGTGPLYEQYF. The CDR3, as DNA: TGTGCCAGCAGTTCCGGGACGGGGCCTCTCTACGAGCAGTACTTC.

This clonotype occurred many times. The chain links TRBV20-1 to TRBJ2-4; D gene unclear. The V and J ends lost 6 bases and 9 bases respectively, with 18 bases between them. CDR1 and CDR2 (germline): DFQATT, SNEGSKA (reference sequence). This CDR3 region has 13 residues. Here the CDR3 DNA reads TGCAGTGCCCCGAGCGCTACAATCCCCATTCAGTACTTC. Translation: CSAPSATIPIQYF.

The genes are TRBV10-3 and TRBJ2-7; tentative D call: TRBD2 (5 bases). V was clipped by 7 bases and J by 0 bases, with 10 bases between them. In germline, CDR1 is ENHRY, CDR2 SYGVKD. There are 13 residues in the CDR3. The CDR3 DNA follows: TGTGCCATCACTCCGGGAATCTCCTACGAGCAGTACTTC. This translates into CAITPGISYEQYF.

This clonotype was counted ten times or more. A much larger clone differs by one base, so this may be a read error. The chain has TRBV12-3 or TRBV12-4 and TRBJ2-5; D unresolved. This CDR3 comprises 11 residues. Between the trimmed V and J ends, which lost 6 bases and 1 base, there was a span of 3 bases. CDR3 coding DNA: TGTGCCAGCAGGACCCAAGAGACCCAGTACTTC. Its protein product is CASRTQETQYF.

As DNA, the CDR3 is TGCAGCGCTGGATGGGAGGAGCAGTACTTC. It translates to CSAGWEEQYF. The gene calls are TRBV29-1 and TRBJ2-7, with D possibly matching TRBD2 (5 bases). The length of the CDR3 is 10 residues. V was clipped by 7 bases and J by 7 bases, with 11 bases between them. Germline lookup yields CDR1 SQVTM and CDR2 ANQGSEA.

This clonotype occurred a few times. The chain couples TRBV5-1 to TRBJ2-7; 9 bases match TRBD2. J gave up 7 bases and V 3 bases, and 8 bases lay outside the gene matches. The CDR3 loop spans 14 amino acids. Germline CDR1 reads SGHRS; CDR2 reads YFSETQ. CDR3 protein: CASSSTSGLGEQYF. The CDR3 DNA follows: TGCGCCAGCAGCTCGACTAGCGGTCTCGGGGAGCAGTACTTC.

The chain links TRBV5-1 to TRBJ2-2, with 7 bases lining up with TRBD1. The CDR3 length is 15 residues. The J segment lost 6 bases and the V segment lost 2 bases, leaving 7 bases of the junction unmatched. CDR1 SGHRS and CDR2 YFSETQ come from the germline V gene. CDR3 sequence reads: CASSFDRASSGELFF. In nucleotides, the CDR3 is TGCGCCAGCAGCTTCGACAGGGCCTCGTCCGGGGAGCTGTTTTTT.

This clonotype has ten or more counts. V is TRBV11-2 and J is TRBJ2-6, with 9 nucleotides matching TRBD1. The CDR3 loop spans 15 amino acids. The V segment lost 5 bases and the J segment 6 bases; nucleotides outside the gene matches: 5. Germline V gene sequence: CDR1 SGHAT, CDR2 FQNNGV. The CDR3 bases are TGTGCCAGCAGCCCACAGGGGGCGGTGGCCAACGTCCTGACTTTC. Protein sequence: CASSPQGAVANVLTF.

This clonotype was counted only a few times. The chain has TRBV6-5 and TRBJ1-5; 8 bases fit TRBD1. The CDR3 is 15 residues long. Per germline, CDR1 MNHEY and CDR2 SVGAGI. J was trimmed by 8 bases and V by 0 bases; bases with no gene match: 6. The CDR3 loop reads CASSYSGQGVEPQHF. In DNA form, the CDR3 reads TGTGCCAGCAGTTACTCAGGACAGGGAGTGGAGCCCCAGCATTTT.

This clonotype was found a few times. The chain carries TRBV25-1 and TRBJ2-7; 14 bases map to TRBD2. The germline V gene encodes CDR1 MGHDK and CDR2 SYGVNS. J gave up 6 bases and V 5 bases, and 6 bases lay outside the gene matches. The CDR3 is made up of 15 amino acids. In DNA, the CDR3 is TGTGCCAGCAGTTGGATGGGACTAGCGGGAGCCGAGCAGTACTTC. Translated, it gives CASSWMGLAGAEQYF.

V and J are TRBV6-2 or TRBV6-3 and TRBJ2-7, with D unclear. The CDR3 has 14 amino acids. Germline V gene data show CDR1 as MNHEY and CDR2 as SVGEGT. Trimming took 7 bases from V and 4 from J, leaving 17 bases between them. In DNA, the CDR3 is TGTGCCAGCAAAGGCTCGGGCGTCGGTTACGAGCAGTACTTC. Encoded protein: CASKGSGVGYEQYF.

This clonotype was counted ten times or more. CDR3 nucleotides: TGTGCCAGCAGCTCGGACAGGGGATCCACCGGGGAGCTGTTTTTT. Protein sequence: CASSSDRGSTGELFF. This sequence joins TRBV7-9 and TRBJ2-2, with 9 bases fitting TRBD1. The CDR3 runs to 15 residues. Germline V CDR1 and CDR2: SEHNR, FQNEAQ (reference sequence). Trimming removed 4 bases from V and 4 bases from J; junction bases left unmatched: 4. The complete variable domain, with remaining parts taken from reference TRBV7-9 and TRBJ2-2, reads DTGVSQNPRHKITKRGQNVTFRCDPISEHNRLYWYRQTLGQGPEFLTYFQNEAQLEKSRLLSDRFSAERPKGSFSTLEIQRTEQGDSAMYLCASSSDRGSTGELFFGEGSRLTVL.

The rearrangement links TRBV29-1 to TRBJ2-7; the D gene is possibly TRBD1 (6 bases). The V end lost 6 bases, the J end lost 3 bases, and 15 bases lay between the germline ends. This CDR3 comprises 13 residues. CDR1 and CDR2 (germline): SQVTM, ANQGSEA. In DNA, the CDR3 is TGCAGCGTCAGGGGACACGGGGACTACGAGCAGTACTTC. Encoded protein: CSVRGHGDYEQYF.

The chain is built from TRBV4-3 and TRBJ1-5; D is unresolved. CDR1 LGHNA and CDR2 YSLEER come from the germline V gene. CDR3 size: 18 residues. V was cut by 0 bases and J by 0 bases, with 15 bases left in between. The CDR3, as DNA: TGCGCCAGCAGCCAAGATTACGAAGGGATCTATAGCAATCAGCCCCAGCATTTT. Encoded protein: CASSQDYEGIYSNQPQHF.

This clonotype was found a few times. The rearrangement joins TRBV6-5 to TRBJ1-4, with a weak D call TRBD1 (6 bases). The germline V gene has CDR1 MNHEY and CDR2 SVGAGI. V was trimmed by 7 bases and J by 5 bases, leaving 14 bases between them. This CDR3 region has 14 residues. CDR3 region: CASTSGGTNEKLFF. The CDR3 nucleotides read TGTGCCAGCACTTCAGGTGGGACAAATGAAAAACTGTTTTTT.

This clonotype was seen repeatedly, ten times or more. The chain joins TRBV4-2 to TRBJ2-1; the match to TRBD2 covers 11 bases. CDR3 length: 17 residues. Germline V gene sequence: CDR1 LGHNA, CDR2 YNFKEQ. The J segment lost 10 bases and the V segment lost 1 base, leaving 12 bases of the junction unmatched. As DNA, the CDR3 is TGTGCCAGCAGCCAAGCCTTAGCGGGAGGGCCGGAGGGCGAGCAGTTCTTC. It translates to CASSQALAGGPEGEQFF.

This clonotype occurred a few times. V and J are TRBV6-5 and TRBJ2-1, with D perhaps TRBD2 (5 bases). Germline lookup yields CDR1 MNHEY and CDR2 SVGAGI. V lost 0 bases and J 9 bases, leaving 9 bases between the germline ends. This CDR3 has 13 amino acids. This chain's CDR3 is CASSYSFAGEQFF. Written as DNA, the CDR3 is TGTGCCAGCAGTTACTCGTTTGCGGGTGAGCAGTTCTTC.

This clonotype has more than one count but fewer than ten. V is TRBV20-1 and J is TRBJ2-1; 10 nucleotides agree with TRBD2. The length of the CDR3 is 16 residues. Unmatched junction bases numbered 2, after V lost 0 bases and J lost 0 bases. The germline gives CDR1 DFQATT, CDR2 SNEGSKA (reference sequence). The DNA of the CDR3 is TGCAGTGCTAGAGATCCTAGCGGGGGCTCCTACAATGAGCAGTTCTTC. This encodes CSARDPSGGSYNEQFF.

There are many counts of this clonotype. CDR3 loop: CASGLVSLSGRSGEQFF. The CDR3 DNA reads as TGTGCTAGTGGTTTGGTATCCCTTAGCGGGAGGTCGGGTGAGCAGTTCTTC. The chain combines TRBV12-5 with TRBJ2-1; the match to TRBD2 covers 10 bases. V lost 0 bases to trimming and J lost 9 bases; unmatched junction nucleotides: 11. CDR1 is LGHNT and CDR2 is FRNRAP in the germline V gene. This CDR3 comprises 17 residues.

There are a few counts of this clonotype. The J gene is TRBJ2-1, the V gene TRBV12-5, with 9 bases aligning to TRBD2. Germline V CDR1 and CDR2: LGHNT, FRNRAP. The CDR3 runs 15 residues. V gave up 4 bases and J gave up 4 bases; unmatched junction bases: 5. CDR3 loop: CASGSIAGAYNEQFF. The DNA for the CDR3 is TGTGCTAGTGGTTCCATAGCGGGAGCGTACAATGAGCAGTTCTTC.

The V and J genes are TRBV7-6 and TRBJ2-1, with 8 nucleotides matching TRBD2. V was pared by 3 bases and J by 8 bases, with 12 bases of the junction left unmatched. Germline V gives CDR1 SGHVS, CDR2 FNYEAQ. The CDR3 loop spans 16 amino acids. The CDR3 DNA sequence: TGTGCCAGCAGCTTGACTAGCGTCCTCGGGGGCGATGAGCAGTTCTTC. Translation: CASSLTSVLGGDEQFF. The entire variable domain, with the rest obtained from reference TRBV7-6 and TRBJ2-1, is as follows: GAGVSQSPRYKVTKRGQDVALRCDPISGHVSLYWYRQALGQGPEFLTYFNYEAQQDKSGLPNDRFSAERPEGSISTLTIQRTEQRDSAMYRCASSLTSVLGGDEQFFGPGTRLTVL.

This clonotype was counted at least ten times. The chain combines TRBV5-5 with TRBJ1-2, with D hard to call. Trimming removed 0 bases at V and 6 bases at J, with 9 bases between. Per germline, CDR1 SGHKS and CDR2 YYEKEE (reference sequence). This CDR3 is 13 amino acids long. The CDR3 DNA sequence: TGTGCCAGCAGCTTGGGTGATTTCGATGGCTACACCTTC. Encoded protein: CASSLGDFDGYTF.

The sample holds a few counts of this clonotype. The chain recombines TRBV2 with TRBJ1-2, with D unresolved. CDR1 is SNHLY and CDR2 is FYNNEI in the germline V gene. With 4 bases removed from V and 6 bases from J, the gap between germline ends came to 15 bases. CDR3 length equals 14 residues. CDR3 in DNA: TGTGCCAGCAGTGTTACATTCCTGAGTAATGGCTACACCTTC. It codes for CASSVTFLSNGYTF.

There are many counts of this clonotype. This chain uses TRBV7-2 with TRBJ1-2, with D perhaps matching TRBD1 (5 bases). Germline loops: CDR1 SGHTA, CDR2 FQGNSA. V was clipped by 1 base and J by 7 bases, with 16 bases between them. This CDR3 has 15 residues. For the CDR3, the DNA is TGTGCCAGCAGCTTAGGCGCCAGTGCGAGGGGTGGCTACACCTTC. Amino acid sequence: CASSLGASARGGYTF.

In the case of this clonotype: A junction end diverges from the germline sequence, so it may reflect a read error. The rearrangement links TRBV14 to TRBJ2-1, with 10 bases identical to TRBD1. Germline V gives CDR1 SGHDN, CDR2 FVKESK. There are 13 residues in the CDR3. In DNA, the CDR3 is TGTGCCAGCAGCCCAGCCGGGACAGGGGTTCAGCCCTTC. This codes for CASSPAGTGVQPF.

Only a few counts were recorded for this clonotype. V is TRBV20-1 and J is TRBJ2-5; possible D gene TRBD1, 6 bases. The CDR3 runs to 13 residues. The germline CDR1 and CDR2 sequences are DFQATT and SNEGSKA (reference sequence). Trimming removed 5 bases from V and 5 bases from J, with 15 bases in between. This CDR3 reads CSAPQDRMETQYF. The CDR3 nucleotides are TGCAGTGCTCCCCAAGACAGGATGGAGACCCAGTACTTC.